The clone carrying this T cell receptor (beta chain) appeared many times. The data were taken from a study of HIV-infected patients and healthy controls. TCRdb re-derived calls from the 5' RACE reads in MiXCR, one entry per CDR3 protein. The sample shows roughly 20,000 distinct CDR3 sequences, around 19% of them seen only once. CDR3 length equals 13 residues. Germline assignment: CDR1 LNHDA and CDR2 SQIVND (reference sequence). V lost 3 bases and J lost 4, with 10 bases in between. The sequence derives from a human donor in good health. The sample comprised CD8+ T cells from blood. The V gene is TRBV19, the J gene TRBJ2-7; a possible D gene is TRBD1 (6 bases). Written as DNA, the CDR3 is TGTGCCAGTAGTATCGGGACACGATACGAGCAGTACTTC. It encodes CASSIGTRYEQYF.